Listed below are T cell receptor beta chains from one sample, sequenced in a study of vaccination and CD4 T cells after COVID-19. These receptors are not linked to any known antigen. TCRdb reprocessed the PCR reads via MiXCR and lists one record per CDR3 protein. The sample has about 26,000 distinct CDR3 sequences, about 50% seen once. Sequencing was performed on CD4+ T cells from blood, cultured in vitro, taken before SARS-CoV-2 vaccination. The receptor set was obtained from a human donor who received a COVID-19 vaccine. Each CDR3 is given with its conserved first and last residue. Fields, in order: V gene, J gene, CDR3 protein.

>TRBV5-1|TRBJ2-7
CASKGLAGIDEQYF
>TRBV24-1|TRBJ1-1
CATSETGTGEAFF
>TRBV19|TRBJ1-5
CASSSQFVGTGYNQPQHF
>TRBV30|TRBJ2-3
CAWSGQVADTQYF
>TRBV11-3|TRBJ2-3
CASSLWPGVGGTQYF
>TRBV6-2/TRBV6-3|TRBJ1-4
CASSYSRGLSLVF
>TRBV20-1|TRBJ2-1
CSAPDRTYNEQFF
>TRBV7-8|TRBJ1-2
CASSLGVDYGYTF
>TRBV19|TRBJ2-5
CASSVDRAETQYF
>TRBV19|TRBJ2-5
CASSSGQGATQYF
>TRBV11-2|TRBJ2-1
CASSPGVGTGPNEQFF
>TRBV12-3/TRBV12-4|TRBJ1-3
CATTMSGNTIYF
>TRBV7-8|TRBJ1-4
CASSLVPGETTNEKLFF
>TRBV19|TRBJ1-1
CASTTPSGLSNTEAFF
>TRBV2|TRBJ2-5
CASSRQGGPQETQYF
>TRBV19|TRBJ2-7
CASSISGPPEEQYF
>TRBV30|TRBJ1-6
CAWGNEVYNSPLHF
>TRBV5-1|TRBJ1-6
CASSRRGVPDSPLHF
>TRBV20-1|TRBJ2-7
CSGTRGSDYEQYF
>TRBV24-1|TRBJ2-7
CATSDLRGYEQYF
>TRBV24-1|TRBJ2-3
CATSDPHGRVDTQYF
>TRBV2|TRBJ2-7
CASSEADPRDEQYF
>TRBV5-1|TRBJ2-7
CASSRGTFYEQYF
>TRBV24-1|TRBJ1-2
CATRSSGGNYGYTF
>TRBV11-1|TRBJ2-2
CASSPRDRLNTGELFF
>TRBV5-4|TRBJ1-3
CASSLPGPSNTIYF
>TRBV28|TRBJ2-7
CASSQGRFEQYF
>TRBV20-1|TRBJ1-5
CSARMAQNSNQPQHF
>TRBV27|TRBJ1-1
CASSLRRGRTEAFF
>TRBV5-1|TRBJ2-3
CASSLVNMGFTDTQYF
>TRBV27|TRBJ1-1
CASSFGTGAMNTEAFF